The 12 T cell receptor beta chains listed next were all sequenced from one sample in a study of CD8 T cells in ankylosing spondylitis. TCRdb re-called the 5' RACE reads through MiXCR, storing one row per CDR3 protein. The repertoire holds 350,000 or so distinct CDR3 sequences, with 14% to 15% as singletons. The sample consisted of blood, either unsorted or a sorted T cell fraction (not recorded which). The receptors stem from a male donor with ankylosing spondylitis or in good health (not recorded which).

CDR3 region: CASSPTGDRGVEQFF. The DNA for the CDR3 is TGTGCCAGCAGCCCAACGGGGGACAGGGGGGTTGAGCAGTTCTTC. The chain recombines TRBV12-3 or TRBV12-4 with TRBJ2-1, with 11 positions matching TRBD1. V shed 6 bases, J shed 9 bases, and the junction held 10 bases outside the gene matches. This CDR3 spans 15 amino acids.

This clonotype turned up a few times. The rearrangement joins TRBV29-1 to TRBJ2-3; D is tentatively TRBD1 or TRBD2 (5 bases each). Germline CDR1 reads SQVTM; CDR2 reads ANQGSEA. The CDR3 length is 10 residues. V was cut by 7 bases and J by 10 bases, with 12 bases left in between. The chain's CDR3 is CSAGTGPQYF. The CDR3 coding sequence is TGCAGCGCGGGGACGGGGCCGCAGTATTTT.

The chain joins TRBV20-1 to TRBJ2-5; 11 bases map to TRBD2. CDR3 length: 14 residues. CDR1 and CDR2 (germline): DFQATT, SNEGSKA (reference sequence). Trimming cost V 5 bases and J 2 bases; bases outside gene matches: 4. The CDR3 loop is CSALLAGGQETQYF. CDR3 nucleotides: TGCAGTGCTCTCCTAGCGGGAGGTCAAGAGACCCAGTACTTC.

This rearrangement joins TRBV7-9 to TRBJ2-3; 10 nucleotides line up with TRBD2. Germline values: CDR1 SEHNR, CDR2 FQNEAQ (reference sequence). Trimming removed 5 bases from V and 2 bases from J; junction bases left unmatched: 4. The CDR3 consists of 15 residues. The CDR3 sequence: CASSLGTSVTDTQYF. CDR3 DNA sequence: TGTGCCAGCAGCCTCGGGACTAGCGTCACAGATACGCAGTATTTT.

This clonotype was seen more than once but under ten times. This chain joins TRBV7-8 and TRBJ2-1, with D perhaps assigned TRBD1 or TRBD2 (5 bases each). V gave up 4 bases and J gave up 6 bases, with 13 bases separating them. CDR3 size: 14 residues. Per the germline V gene, CDR1 is SGHVS and CDR2 is FQNEAQ. CDR3 DNA sequence: TGTGCCAGCAGCTCACGGGACGGAGGCAATGAGCAGTTCTTC. Its translation is CASSSRDGGNEQFF.

CDR3 in DNA: TGTGCCAGCAGTTCCGCGCGCTGGGATGGCTACACCTTC. This translates into CASSSARWDGYTF. The chain is built from TRBV25-1 and TRBJ1-2; D gene uncertain. The CDR3 runs 13 residues. V was clipped by 5 bases and J by 6 bases, with 13 bases between them. Germline lookup yields CDR1 MGHDK and CDR2 SYGVNS.

In this sample, this clonotype turned up a few times. This rearrangement joins TRBV9 to TRBJ2-3; D may be TRBD2 (5 bases). Trimming cost V 0 bases and J 6 bases, with 14 bases left between them. Per germline, CDR1 SGDLS and CDR2 YYNGEE. This CDR3 has 15 residues. The CDR3 protein is CASSVGGSRGDTQYF. The CDR3 DNA reads as TGTGCCAGCAGCGTAGGCGGGTCACGTGGGGATACGCAGTATTTT.

This clonotype was seen more than once but under ten times. The chain joins TRBV10-3 to TRBJ2-7; D is unclear. The V and J ends lost 2 bases and 4 bases respectively, with 3 bases between them. The germline V gene encodes CDR1 ENHRY and CDR2 SYGVKD. The CDR3 is 11 amino acids. CDR3 DNA sequence: TGTGCCATCAGTGAGGATTACGAGCAGTACTTC. Amino acids: CAISEDYEQYF.

This chain joins TRBV6-1 and TRBJ2-1, with 11 positions matching TRBD2. The CDR3 contains 14 residues. Germline V gene sequence: CDR1 MNHNS, CDR2 SASEGT. After removal of 6 bases from V and 6 bases from J, the junction contained 4 bases not matched to a gene. CDR3: CASSSGLAVNEQFF. As DNA, the CDR3 is TGTGCCAGCAGCTCGGGACTAGCGGTCAATGAGCAGTTCTTC.

The chain joins TRBV5-1 to TRBJ1-2; TRBD1 is a possible D gene (6 bases). Germline assignment: CDR1 SGHRS and CDR2 YFSETQ. V was shortened by 3 bases and J by 2 bases, with 17 bases between the two germline ends. This CDR3 comprises 16 residues. CDR3 DNA: TGCGCCAGCAGCTACTTATGGGACAAATCAAACTATGGCTACACCTTC. Translating it yields CASSYLWDKSNYGYTF.

V and J are TRBV29-1 and TRBJ2-5; 11 nucleotides agree with TRBD1. The ends lost 7 bases at V and 4 bases at J; junction bases unmatched: 8. There are 14 residues in the CDR3. Per germline, CDR1 SQVTM and CDR2 ANQGSEA. The CDR3 DNA reads TGCAGCGCTTCGGACAGGGGGCTAGGAGAGACCCAGTACTTC. Encoded protein: CSASDRGLGETQYF.

This clonotype was found many times. The genes are TRBV5-1 and TRBJ1-5; no clear D gene. V was shortened by 0 bases and J by 3 bases, with 4 bases between the two germline ends. This CDR3 comprises 13 residues. CDR1 and CDR2 (germline): SGHRS, YFSETQ. Written as DNA, the CDR3 is TGCGCCAGCAGCTTGGATGTCAATCAGCCCCAGCATTTT. It translates to CASSLDVNQPQHF.